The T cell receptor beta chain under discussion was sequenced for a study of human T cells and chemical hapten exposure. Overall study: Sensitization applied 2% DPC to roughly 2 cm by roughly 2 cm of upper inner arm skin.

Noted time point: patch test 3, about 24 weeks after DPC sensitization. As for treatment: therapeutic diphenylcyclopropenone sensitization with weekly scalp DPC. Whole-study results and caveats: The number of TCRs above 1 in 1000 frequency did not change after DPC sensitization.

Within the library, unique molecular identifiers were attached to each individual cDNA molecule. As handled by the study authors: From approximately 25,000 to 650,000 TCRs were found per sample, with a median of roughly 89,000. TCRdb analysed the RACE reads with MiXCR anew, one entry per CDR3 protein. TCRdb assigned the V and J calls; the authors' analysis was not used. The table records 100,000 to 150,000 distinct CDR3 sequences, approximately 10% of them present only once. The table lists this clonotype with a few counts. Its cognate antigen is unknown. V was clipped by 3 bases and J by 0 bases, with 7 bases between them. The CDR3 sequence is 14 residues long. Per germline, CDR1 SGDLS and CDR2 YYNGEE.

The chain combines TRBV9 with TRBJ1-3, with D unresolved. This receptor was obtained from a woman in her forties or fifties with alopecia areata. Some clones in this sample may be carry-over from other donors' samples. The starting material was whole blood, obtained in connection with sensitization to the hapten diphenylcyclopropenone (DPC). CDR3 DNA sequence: TGTGCCAGCAGCGGTTCTCCCTCTGGAAACACCATATATTTT. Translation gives CASSGSPSGNTIYF.